The 8 T cell receptor beta chains listed next were all sequenced from one sample in a study of blood T cell repertoires in COVID-19. The table came from immunoSEQ multiplex PCR; TCRdb's copy has only in-frame clones and leaves some out. The data contain approximately 200,000 clones, 70% to 85% of them singletons. Sequencing used peripheral blood. The receptors derive from a human donor with acute or convalescent COVID-19. The donor label of this sample is uncertain.

The chain has TRBV5-1 and TRBJ1-5; D is unresolved. With 0 bases removed from V and 3 bases from J, the gap between germline ends came to 10 bases. This CDR3 contains 15 residues. The germline CDR1 and CDR2 sequences are SGHRS and YFSETQ. In nucleotides, the CDR3 is TGCGCCAGCAGCTTGGCGGGATCCCTCAATCAGCCCCAGCATTTT. Its translation: CASSLAGSLNQPQHF. The full variable domain, its missing parts supplied by reference TRBV5-1 and TRBJ1-5, is KAGVTQTPRYLIKTRGQQVTLSCSPISGHRSVSWYQQTPGQGLQFLFEYFSETQRNKGNFPGRFSGRQFSNSRSEMNVSTLELGDSALYLCASSLAGSLNQPQHFGDGTRLSIL.

The rearrangement joins TRBV6-1 to TRBJ2-1, with D possibly being TRBD1 (6 bases). Germline V gene sequence: CDR1 MNHNS, CDR2 SASEGT. The ends were cut back, 3 bases at V and 12 bases at J, with 15 bases in the middle. This CDR3 contains 13 residues. This CDR3 is CASSDNRVGRQFF. CDR3 coding DNA: TGTGCCAGCAGTGACAACAGGGTCGGTCGGCAGTTCTTC.

The J gene is TRBJ1-2, the V gene TRBV28; D perhaps matches TRBD1 (5 bases). CDR1 and CDR2 (germline): MDHEN, SYDVKM. Trimming took 5 bases from V and 7 from J, leaving 23 bases between them. This CDR3 spans 16 amino acids. The CDR3 loop reads CASSETQVLSLGGYTF. DNA of the CDR3: TGTGCCAGCAGTGAAACACAGGTTCTGTCATTGGGTGGCTACACCTTC.

This sequence joins TRBV19 and TRBJ2-1, with 13 bases fitting TRBD2. The V gene end was trimmed by 1 base and the J gene end by 8 bases; junction bases not matched to a gene: 5. There are 16 residues in the CDR3. Per the germline V gene, CDR1 is LNHDA and CDR2 is SQIVND (reference sequence). The CDR3: CASSIATSGRLYEQFF. CDR3 in DNA: TGTGCCAGTAGTATAGCGACTAGCGGGAGGTTGTATGAGCAGTTCTTC.

This chain uses TRBV5-1 with TRBJ1-2; 7 bases are a match to TRBD1. Germline V gene lookup returns CDR1 SGHRS and CDR2 YFSETQ. The V segment lost 5 bases and the J segment 1 base; nucleotides outside the gene matches: 5. There are 14 residues in the CDR3. The CDR3 region is CASSGGQSNYGYTF. CDR3 sequence (DNA): TGCGCCAGCAGTGGGGGACAGAGTAACTATGGCTACACCTTC.

This chain joins TRBV24-1 and TRBJ2-5, with a weak D call TRBD2 (6 bases). This CDR3 has 14 residues. Germline CDR1 and CDR2: KGHDR and SFDVKD. The V and J ends lost 4 bases and 5 bases respectively, with 13 bases between them. The CDR3 here is CATSDGEVGETQYF. The CDR3 coding sequence is TGTGCCACCAGTGACGGGGAGGTCGGCGAGACCCAGTACTTC.

This rearrangement joins TRBV14 to TRBJ1-2; D uncertain. Trimming stripped 0 bases from V and 4 bases from J, with 6 bases between. CDR1 and CDR2 from the germline V gene are SGHDN and FVKESK. The length of the CDR3 is 13 residues. In DNA form, the CDR3 reads TGTGCCAGCAGCCAAGAACAGATCTATGGCTACACCTTC. It is translated as CASSQEQIYGYTF.

This chain joins TRBV2 and TRBJ1-1, with D uncertain. The CDR3 has 13 residues. V was clipped by 5 bases and J by 0 bases, with 7 bases between them. Germline CDR1 SNHLY, CDR2 FYNNEI. CDR3 DNA: TGTGCCAGCAGTACAGACATGAACACTGAAGCTTTCTTT. Residues: CASSTDMNTEAFF.